These T cell receptor beta chains were read from a single sample in a study of blood T cells in healthy people across ages. MiXCR, applied by TCRdb to the 5' RACE reads, yields one record per CDR3 protein. The data hold approximately 730,000 distinct CDR3 sequences, with around 40% observed a single time. Input material: blood. The receptors stem from a woman aged 55-70 years in good health. Each CDR3 is given without its conserved first and last residue.

len | j_gene | v_gene | CDR3aa
9 | TRBJ1-2 | TRBV7-2 | ASSLEHGYT
13 | NA | TRBV11-2 | ASSSRDRGYDEQY
17 | TRBJ2-6 | TRBV6-5 | ASSYSSHTYGVGANVLT
17 | TRBJ1-1 | TRBV6-2/TRBV6-3 | ASSYPITGTGAQNTEAF
10 | TRBJ2-1 | TRBV20-1 | SAGQAQETQF
14 | NA | TRBV21-1 | ASSKAGDRVSYEQY
12 | TRBJ2-5 | TRBV5-1 | ASSADRVPETQY
10 | TRBJ2-1 | TRBV16 | ASNGGENEQF
12 | TRBJ1-2 | TRBV20-1 | SANPGTGNYGYT
15 | TRBJ1-5 | TRBV12-3/TRBV12-4 | ASPLGRGGAGNQPQH
15 | TRBJ2-1 | TRBV6-5 | ASSYSRTGGSINEQF
12 | TRBJ1-2 | TRBV20-1 | SARYGVGDYGYT
12 | TRBJ2-7 | TRBV9 | ASGSGGPGFEQY
11 | TRBJ1-5 | TRBV19 | ASKGPSNQPQH
12 | TRBJ2-5 | TRBV4-3 | ASSQDRGVGTLY
11 | TRBJ2-5 | TRBV3-1 | ASTSRGAETQY
15 | TRBJ2-3 | TRBV20-1 | SARDRRGRLNTDTQY
12 | TRBJ1-2 | TRBV5-5 | ASSGMTDLRGYT
9 | TRBJ1-5 | TRBV20-1 | SARTANLQH
12 | TRBJ2-3 | TRBV7-6 | ASSWASETDTQY
12 | TRBJ2-7 | TRBV4-2 | ASSPRTGGGEQY
10 | TRBJ1-6 | TRBV7-2 | ASRTRRSPLH
12 | TRBJ2-7 | TRBV6-6 | ASSYSPGTYEQY
13 | TRBJ2-1 | TRBV28 | ATHRTGSSYNEQF
11 | TRBJ1-6 | TRBV2 | ASSDPDESPLH
9 | TRBJ1-1 | TRBV7-8 | ASSLGQVAF
12 | TRBJ1-5 | TRBV6-5 | ASGRDDSNQPQH
13 | TRBJ2-1 | TRBV3-1 | ASSQWGSSYNEQF
16 | TRBJ1-2 | TRBV7-2 | ASSLQTLQGMERYGYT
15 | TRBJ2-7 | TRBV11-2 | ASSLVGGTYFSYEQY
16 | TRBJ2-5 | TRBV27 | ASSSGTSGASFQETQY
14 | TRBJ1-1 | TRBV4-2 | ASSRNGRQGNTEAF
13 | TRBJ2-5 | TRBV7-9 | ASSLASGGTETQY
13 | TRBJ2-3 | TRBV20-1 | SARLPGGGPDTQY
11 | NA | TRBV5-1 | ASSLDLYYEQY
20 | TRBJ1-2 | TRBV11-1 | ASSLAHWEGGAEGLDNYGYT